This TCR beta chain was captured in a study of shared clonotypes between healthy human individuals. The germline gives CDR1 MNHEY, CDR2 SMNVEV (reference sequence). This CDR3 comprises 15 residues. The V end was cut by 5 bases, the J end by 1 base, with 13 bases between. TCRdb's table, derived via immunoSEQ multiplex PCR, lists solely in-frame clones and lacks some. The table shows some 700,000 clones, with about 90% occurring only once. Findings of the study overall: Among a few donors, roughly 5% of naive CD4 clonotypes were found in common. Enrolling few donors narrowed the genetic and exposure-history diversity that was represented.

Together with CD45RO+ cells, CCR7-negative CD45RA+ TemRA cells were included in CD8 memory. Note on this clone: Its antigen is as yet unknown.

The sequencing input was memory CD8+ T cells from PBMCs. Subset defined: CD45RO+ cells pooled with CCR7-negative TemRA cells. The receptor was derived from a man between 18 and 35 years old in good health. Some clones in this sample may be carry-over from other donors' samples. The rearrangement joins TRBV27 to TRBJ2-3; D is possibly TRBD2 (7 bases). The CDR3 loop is CASSTGRGGTDTQYF. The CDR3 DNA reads TGTGCCAGCAGTACTGGGAGGGGGGGCACAGATACGCAGTATTTT.